A single sample gave rise to the 10 T cell receptor beta chains below, sequenced in a study of beta chain features in type 1 diabetes. Expressed TCRB transcripts were sequenced because the entire RNA isolate underwent reverse transcription. Profiled with immunoSEQ multiplex PCR; TCRdb holds only in-frame clones, not every one. Of around 250,000 clones in the sample, 27% were seen once. The sample comprised central memory CD4+ T cells from blood. Every receptor here comes from a man aged 25 to 40 in good health.

The chain carries TRBV15 and TRBJ2-5; D not resolved. This CDR3 comprises 12 residues. Germline V lookup: CDR1 LNHNV, CDR2 YYDKDF (reference sequence). Trimming stripped 5 bases from V and 4 bases from J, with 8 bases between. The CDR3 bases are TGTGCCACCAGCGGCTTGGCAGAGACCCAGTACTTC. This sequence encodes CATSGLAETQYF.

This clone was seen repeatedly, ten times or more. The V gene is TRBV7-9, the J gene TRBJ1-1, with unresolved D. CDR3 size: 13 residues. Germline V gene lookup returns CDR1 SEHNR and CDR2 FQNEAQ (reference sequence). V was trimmed by 7 bases and J by 3 bases, leaving 12 bases between them. CDR3 region: CASNQAGDTEAFF. The CDR3 DNA reads TGTGCCAGCAACCAGGCTGGTGACACTGAAGCTTTCTTT.

This clone was found a few times. This chain uses TRBV7-9 with TRBJ2-6, with 9 nucleotides matching TRBD1. The CDR3 extends over 17 amino acids. Germline V lookup: CDR1 SEHNR, CDR2 FQNEAQ (reference sequence). V was clipped by 1 base and J by 3 bases; unmatched bases: 4. The CDR3 DNA reads as TGTGCCAGCAGCTTAGAAGGGACAGGGAGTGGGGCCAACGTCCTGACTTTC. This gives the protein CASSLEGTGSGANVLTF.

The CDR3 here is CASSLGGGYLYEQYF. CDR3 in DNA: TGTGCCAGCAGCTTAGGGGGCGGTTACCTATACGAGCAGTACTTC. The chain has TRBV7-2 and TRBJ2-7; possibly TRBD1 for D (5 bases). Trimming shortened V by 1 base and J by 4 bases, and 14 bases separated the two germline ends. This CDR3 is built from 15 residues. Germline CDR1 reads SGHTA; CDR2 reads FQGNSA.

This chain connects TRBV5-6 to TRBJ2-7; 11 bases fit TRBD1. There are 14 residues in the CDR3. V dropped 4 bases and J dropped 3; count of bases not matched to a gene: 3. Germline CDR1 is SGHDT and CDR2 is YYEEEE. As DNA, the CDR3 is TGTGCCAGCAGCAAGGACAGGGGGCTCTACGAGCAGTACTTC. It codes for CASSKDRGLYEQYF.

This clone was detected only a few times. The rearrangement uses TRBV28 and TRBJ2-2; perhaps TRBD1 as D (5 bases). Germline lookup yields CDR1 MDHEN and CDR2 SYDVKM. CDR3 length equals 13 residues. The germline V and J ends were trimmed by 2 bases and 6 bases, with 7 bases remaining between them. Here the CDR3 DNA reads TGTGCCAGCAGTTTACAGGGTGCCGGGGAGCTGTTTTTT. It is translated as CASSLQGAGELFF.

This clone was observed a few times. CDR3 nucleotide sequence: TGTGCCAGCAGCTCTAGCGGGGGGGCAGAGACCCAGTACTTC. It specifies CASSSSGGAETQYF. V gene TRBV5-6 combines with J gene TRBJ2-5, with 12 bases matching TRBD2. The CDR3 covers 14 residues. V dropped 3 bases and J dropped 4; count of bases not matched to a gene: 1. Looked up from germline, CDR1 is SGHDT and CDR2 is YYEEEE.

This clone has only a few counts. The V gene is TRBV7-2, the J gene TRBJ2-5, with no clear D. This CDR3 comprises 15 residues. Germline CDR1 and CDR2: SGHTA and FQGNSA. V lost 4 bases, J lost 1 base, and 13 bases lay in between. The CDR3 region is CASSSRGLLQETQYF. In nucleotides, the CDR3 is TGTGCCAGCAGCTCCCGCGGCCTCCTCCAAGAGACCCAGTACTTC.

The chain has TRBV5-4 and TRBJ2-1, with TRBD1 matching over 7 bases. The CDR3 has 16 residues. In germline, CDR1 is SGHNT, CDR2 YYREEE (reference sequence). With 5 bases clipped from V and 0 bases from J, the junction kept 8 bases outside the gene matches. Here the CDR3 DNA reads TGTGCCAGCAGACCACAGACAGGGAGCTCCTACAATGAGCAGTTCTTC. As protein: CASRPQTGSSYNEQFF.

This clone has only one observation. V is TRBV23-1 and J is TRBJ1-1, with 7 positions matching TRBD1. TRBV23-1 belongs to the ORF category, with a function that is uncertain. The CDR3 length is 15 residues. J gave up 1 base and V 6 bases, and 8 bases lay outside the gene matches. The CDR3 loop reads CASRSSRGRNTEAFF. The DNA for the CDR3 is TGCGCCAGCAGGAGCAGCAGGGGGAGGAACACTGAAGCTTTCTTT.